Shown below are 21 T cell receptor beta chains from a single sample sequenced in a study of blood T cell repertoires in COVID-19. Sequenced by immunoSEQ multiplex PCR; TCRdb stores in-frame clones only, minus some. The table includes more than 110,000 clones, approximately 83% detected once. The specimen was peripheral blood. Receptors originate from a human donor in a cohort sampled during active COVID-19.

The chain is built from TRBV6-5 and TRBJ2-7; D is perhaps TRBD1 (6 bases). This CDR3 is 15 amino acids long. Trimming left V 0 bases short and J 3 bases short, with 12 bases between. Germline CDR1 is MNHEY and CDR2 is SVGAGI. For the CDR3, the DNA is TGTGCCAGCAGTTACTCTAGCCCACAGGGCTACGAGCAGTACTTC. It translates to CASSYSSPQGYEQYF.

The V call is TRBV2, the J call TRBJ2-7; a possible D gene is TRBD1 (6 bases). The CDR3 has 14 residues. V was cut by 6 bases and J by 7 bases, with 19 bases left in between. Germline loops: CDR1 SNHLY, CDR2 FYNNEI. Written as DNA, the CDR3 is TGTGCCAGCAGACAAGGACAGCTGATCGGGGAGCAGTACTTC. This codes for CASRQGQLIGEQYF.

This clone was found once. The chain carries TRBV11-3 and TRBJ2-1; no clear D gene. Germline CDR1 is SGHNT and CDR2 is YENEEA. The V end was cut by 5 bases, the J end by 9 bases, with 17 bases between. This CDR3 has 14 residues. The CDR3 spells CASSRLSSSSEQFF. CDR3 coding DNA: TGTGCCAGCAGCCGTCTAAGTAGCTCGAGTGAGCAGTTCTTC.

V and J are TRBV7-9 and TRBJ2-2; TRBD1 is a possible D gene (6 bases). V lost 5 bases to trimming and J lost 1 base, with 8 bases between them. The germline gives CDR1 SEHNR, CDR2 FQNEAQ (reference sequence). The CDR3 is made up of 14 amino acids. CDR3 DNA: TGTGCCAGCAGCCCGGACAGGAACACCGGGGAGCTGTTTTTT. The encoded protein is CASSPDRNTGELFF.

The sample holds one count of this clone. The rearrangement uses TRBV5-4 and TRBJ2-3, with D perhaps TRBD2 (5 bases). The ends were cut back, 4 bases at V and 1 base at J, with 10 bases in the middle. CDR1 SGHNT and CDR2 YYREEE come from the germline V gene (reference sequence). There are 14 residues in the CDR3. CDR3 residues: CASSPQRGTDTQYF. The CDR3 DNA reads TGTGCCAGCAGCCCCCAGAGGGGCACAGATACGCAGTATTTT.

The chain links TRBV28 to TRBJ1-2, with D hard to call. Germline V gene sequence: CDR1 MDHEN, CDR2 SYDVKM. The length of the CDR3 is 15 residues. V lost 5 bases and J lost 1, with 14 bases in between. Here the CDR3 reads CASSQTPLVNYGYTF. DNA for the CDR3: TGTGCCAGCAGTCAAACCCCTTTAGTTAACTATGGCTACACCTTC.

V usage is TRBV28 and J usage is TRBJ1-2; D not resolved. There are 17 residues in the CDR3. Germline CDR1 and CDR2: MDHEN and SYDVKM. With 3 bases removed from V and 0 bases from J, the gap between germline ends came to 17 bases. The CDR3 spells CASSFGGEPQPNYGYTF. DNA for the CDR3: TGTGCCAGCAGTTTTGGAGGTGAGCCACAACCTAACTATGGCTACACCTTC.

The CDR3 nucleotides read TGTGCCAGCAGCTCTCGGACAGGGAGGGTGGCCCAAGAGACCCAGTACTTC. Translated: CASSSRTGRVAQETQYF. The J gene is TRBJ2-5, the V gene TRBV9; tentative D call: TRBD1 (8 bases). Germline CDR1 is SGDLS and CDR2 is YYNGEE. The CDR3 consists of 17 residues. V lost 4 bases and J lost 1, with 20 bases in between.

The chain uses TRBV5-1 and TRBJ2-3, with 9 bases aligning to TRBD1. Per the germline V gene, CDR1 is SGHRS and CDR2 is YFSETQ. Germline trimming cut 0 bases from V and 0 bases from J; bases unmatched to any gene: 8. CDR3 size: 18 residues. CDR3 DNA: TGCGCCAGCAGCTTGGGGACAGGGGACCGCCGAAGCACAGATACGCAGTATTTT. Translation gives CASSLGTGDRRSTDTQYF.

The chain is built from TRBV11-2 and TRBJ2-2, with 8 bases that match TRBD1. The CDR3 is made up of 16 amino acids. Germline loops: CDR1 SGHAT, CDR2 FQNNGV. V dropped 2 bases and J dropped 4; count of bases not matched to a gene: 6. This CDR3 reads CASSLNQGAGTGELFF. The CDR3 bases are TGTGCCAGCAGCTTAAACCAGGGGGCAGGCACCGGGGAGCTGTTTTTT.

J is TRBJ2-1 and V is TRBV14, with D possibly being TRBD1 (5 bases). Germline CDR1 SGHDN, CDR2 FVKESK. The CDR3 has 13 residues. V was clipped by 2 bases and J by 9 bases, with 11 bases between them. The DNA of the CDR3 is TGTGCCAGCAGCCAACCCAGGGTGGGTGAGCAGTTCTTC. Protein: CASSQPRVGEQFF.

This clone was recorded a few times. The rearrangement joins TRBV5-1 to TRBJ1-1; D may be TRBD1 (5 bases). The V end lost 4 bases, the J end lost 4 bases, and 14 bases lay between the germline ends. The germline V gene encodes CDR1 SGHRS and CDR2 YFSETQ. The CDR3 sequence is 14 residues long. CDR3 bases: TGCGCCAGCAGCGAGTCGGGGGGAATCACTGAAGCTTTCTTT. This sequence encodes CASSESGGITEAFF.

This clone was counted a single time. The J gene is TRBJ2-5, the V gene TRBV18; no definite D call. Trimming left V 0 bases short and J 2 bases short, with 16 bases between. Germline values: CDR1 KGHSH, CDR2 LQKENI. CDR3 length: 17 residues. The CDR3 here is CASSPPASHFGQETQYF. The CDR3 nucleotides are TGTGCCAGCTCACCACCCGCTAGTCACTTTGGTCAAGAGACCCAGTACTTC.

The chain links TRBV29-1 to TRBJ2-1; the D gene is possibly TRBD1 (6 bases). CDR1 and CDR2 (germline): SQVTM, ANQGSEA. CDR3 length: 15 residues. V was clipped by 5 bases and J by 5 bases, with 19 bases between them. The CDR3 spells CSVRPQGRTNNEQFF. CDR3 DNA sequence: TGCAGCGTTCGCCCCCAGGGGAGAACTAACAATGAGCAGTTCTTC.

This chain connects TRBV19 to TRBJ1-6; maybe TRBD1 (5 bases). This CDR3 is built from 17 residues. V was clipped by 3 bases and J by 4 bases, with 16 bases between them. Germline CDR1 reads LNHDA; CDR2 reads SQIVND (reference sequence). CDR3 loop: CASSIFQGKGYNSPLHF. CDR3 in DNA: TGTGCCAGTAGTATTTTCCAGGGCAAAGGGTATAATTCACCCCTCCACTTT.

The chain recombines TRBV20-1 with TRBJ1-5; D remains ambiguous. Deletions cut 3 bases from V and 1 base from J, with 13 bases between. The CDR3 runs to 15 residues. Germline CDR1 and CDR2: DFQATT and SNEGSKA (reference sequence). The CDR3 spells CSASWHTSSNQPQHF. For the CDR3, the DNA is TGCAGTGCTAGTTGGCACACATCAAGCAATCAGCCCCAGCATTTT.

The V and J genes are TRBV19 and TRBJ1-2, with 11 bases aligning to TRBD1. V shed 6 bases, J shed 6 bases, and the junction held 3 bases outside the gene matches. The CDR3 loop spans 13 amino acids. The V gene's germline CDR1 is LNHDA and CDR2 SQIVND (reference sequence). This CDR3 reads CASRRDRGNGYTF. The CDR3 DNA is TGTGCCAGTAGAAGGGACAGGGGGAATGGCTACACCTTC. The whole variable domain, remainder taken from reference TRBV19 and TRBJ1-2, is DGGITQSPKYLFRKEGQNVTLSCEQNLNHDAMYWYRQDPGQGLRLIYYSQIVNDFQKGDIAEGYSVSREKKESFPLTVTSAQKNPTAFYLCASRRDRGNGYTFGSGTRLTVV.

The chain combines TRBV18 with TRBJ2-2, with D hard to call. CDR1 is KGHSH and CDR2 is LQKENI in the germline V gene. The CDR3 is made up of 12 amino acids. Trimming took off 2 bases at V and 9 bases at J, with 7 bases between the two ends. The CDR3 is CASSPSVRELFF. As DNA, the CDR3 is TGTGCCAGCTCACCATCGGTCAGGGAGCTGTTTTTT.

V and J are TRBV6-6 and TRBJ2-6; 7 bases match TRBD1. The V and J ends lost 5 bases and 0 bases, in that order; junction bases with no gene match: 7. The V gene's germline CDR1 is MNHNY and CDR2 SVGAGI (reference sequence). The length of the CDR3 is 17 residues. The CDR3 region has the DNA TGTGCCAGCAGTCACCGGGACAGAGGCTCTGGGGCCAACGTCCTGACTTTC. This sequence encodes CASSHRDRGSGANVLTF.

This clone was recorded only once. The V call is TRBV24-1, the J call TRBJ2-3; weak D call: TRBD2 (6 bases). This CDR3 contains 17 residues. Deletions cut 5 bases from V and 0 bases from J, with 17 bases between. CDR1 and CDR2 (germline): KGHDR, SFDVKD. CDR3 residues: CATSASGEFRSTDTQYF. The DNA for the CDR3 is TGTGCCACCAGTGCGTCGGGGGAGTTCCGTAGCACAGATACGCAGTATTTT.

The chain links TRBV19 to TRBJ1-4, with unresolved D. Between the trimmed V and J ends, which lost 9 bases and 14 bases, there was a span of 16 bases. This CDR3 region has 11 residues. Per germline, CDR1 LNHDA and CDR2 SQIVND (reference sequence). The CDR3 here is CASRGGSTLFF. The CDR3 nucleotides are TGTGCCAGCCGAGGAGGAAGCACGCTGTTTTTT. Full variable domain (missing parts from reference TRBV19 and TRBJ1-4): DGGITQSPKYLFRKEGQNVTLSCEQNLNHDAMYWYRQDPGQGLRLIYYSQIVNDFQKGDIAEGYSVSREKKESFPLTVTSAQKNPTAFYLCASRGGSTLFFGSGTQLSVL.